The present entry profiles one T cell receptor beta chain with its context. The CDR3 totals 13 residues. Germline V lookup: CDR1 SGHTA, CDR2 FQGNSA. Trimming removed 2 bases at V and 2 bases at J, with 7 bases between. Source study methods: Using reference gene primer amplification, nucleated cell counts were estimated. Assay: immunoSEQ multiplex PCR; the TCRdb copy retains only in-frame clones and omits some. V and J calls and clone size are those listed in that table; D and trimming were worked out from the DNA. The table shows 220,000 or so clones, with around 87% occurring only once. The record originates from a study of blood T cell repertoires in COVID-19. Looking at the study overall: Donors in the United States, Italy and Spain gave samples during acute or convalescent COVID-19. Nucleic acid was either cDNA or gDNA, and it came from T cells, B-cell-depleted T cells, or PBMCs.

The rearrangement joins TRBV7-2 to TRBJ2-7, with a tentative D call TRBD1 (6 bases). This TCR derives from a woman aged 50 to 60 with COVID-19, enrolled during active disease. The sample taken for sequencing was peripheral blood. CDR3 region: CASSLQGTYEQYV. The DNA of the CDR3 is TGTGCCAGCAGCTTACAGGGGACCTACGAGCAGTACGTC.